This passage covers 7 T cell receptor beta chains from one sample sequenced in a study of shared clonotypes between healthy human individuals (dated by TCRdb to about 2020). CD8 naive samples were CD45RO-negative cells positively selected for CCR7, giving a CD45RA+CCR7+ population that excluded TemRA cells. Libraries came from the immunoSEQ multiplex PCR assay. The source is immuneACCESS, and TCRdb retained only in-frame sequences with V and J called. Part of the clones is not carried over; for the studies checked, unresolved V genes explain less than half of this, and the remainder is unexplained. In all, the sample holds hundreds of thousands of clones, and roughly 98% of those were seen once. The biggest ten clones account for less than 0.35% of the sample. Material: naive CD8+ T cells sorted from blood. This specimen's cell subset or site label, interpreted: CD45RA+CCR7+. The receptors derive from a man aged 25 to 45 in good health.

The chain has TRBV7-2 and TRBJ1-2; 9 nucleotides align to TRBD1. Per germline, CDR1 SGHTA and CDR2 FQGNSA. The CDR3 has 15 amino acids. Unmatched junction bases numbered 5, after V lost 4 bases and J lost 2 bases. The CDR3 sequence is CASSSVTGGNYGYTF. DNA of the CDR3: TGTGCCAGCAGCTCTGTGACAGGGGGGAACTATGGCTACACCTTC.

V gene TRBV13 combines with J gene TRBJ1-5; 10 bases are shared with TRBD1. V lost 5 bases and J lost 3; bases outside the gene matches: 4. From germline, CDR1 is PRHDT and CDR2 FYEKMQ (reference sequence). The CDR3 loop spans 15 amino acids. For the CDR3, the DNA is TGTGCCAGCAGCCTGGGACAGGGGAACAATCAGCCCCAGCATTTT. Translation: CASSLGQGNNQPQHF.

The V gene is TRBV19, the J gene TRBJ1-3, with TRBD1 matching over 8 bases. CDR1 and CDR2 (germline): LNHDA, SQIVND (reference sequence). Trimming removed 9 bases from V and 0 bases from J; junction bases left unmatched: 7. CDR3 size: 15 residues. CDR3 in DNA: TGTGCCAGCGGGACAGGTTTGAGCTCTGGAAACACCATATATTTT. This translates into CASGTGLSSGNTIYF.

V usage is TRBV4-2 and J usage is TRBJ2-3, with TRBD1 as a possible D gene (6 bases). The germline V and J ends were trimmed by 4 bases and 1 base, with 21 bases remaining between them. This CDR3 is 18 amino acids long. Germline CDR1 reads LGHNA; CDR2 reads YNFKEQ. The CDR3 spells CASSPTHTGLGGTDTQYF. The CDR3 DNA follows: TGTGCCAGCAGCCCGACCCATACAGGGTTGGGGGGCACAGATACGCAGTATTTT.

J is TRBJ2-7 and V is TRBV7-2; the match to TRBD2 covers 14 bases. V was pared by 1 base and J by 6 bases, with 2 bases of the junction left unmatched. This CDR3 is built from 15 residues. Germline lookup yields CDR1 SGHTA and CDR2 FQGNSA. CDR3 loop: CASSLGGLAGVEQYF. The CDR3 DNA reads TGTGCCAGCAGCTTAGGGGGACTAGCGGGAGTCGAGCAGTACTTC.

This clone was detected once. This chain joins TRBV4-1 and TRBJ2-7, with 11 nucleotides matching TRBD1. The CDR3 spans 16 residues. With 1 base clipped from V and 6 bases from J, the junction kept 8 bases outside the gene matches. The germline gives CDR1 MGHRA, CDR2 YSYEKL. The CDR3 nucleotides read TGCGCCAGCAGCCAAGGACCGGGACAGGGGGTTGGCGAGCAGTACTTC. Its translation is CASSQGPGQGVGEQYF.

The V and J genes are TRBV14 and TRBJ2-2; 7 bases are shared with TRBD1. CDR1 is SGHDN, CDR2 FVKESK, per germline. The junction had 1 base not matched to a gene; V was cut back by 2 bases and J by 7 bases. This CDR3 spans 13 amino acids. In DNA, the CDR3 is TGTGCCAGCAGCCAAAACAGGGGCGGGGAGCTGTTTTTT. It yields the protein CASSQNRGGELFF.